This T cell receptor (beta chain) was found in a study of T cell repertoires in cytomegalovirus infection. The overall study: CMV infection plus the matching HLA type was flagged by public TCR beta signatures.

TCRdb re-called the reads through MiXCR, storing one row per CDR3 protein. Of under 200,000 distinct CDR3 sequences in the sample, roughly 27% were seen once. About this clonotype: Its specificity is unknown.

Study-wide findings and caveats: Accumulated public TCR beta family frequency recognized individuals carrying CMV together with the relevant HLA. In two of eight donors, the top clonotype was HLA-C-restricted CMV-specific.

The CDR3 is 13 residues long. Trimming shortened V by 1 base and J by 5 bases, and 9 bases separated the two germline ends. Looked up from germline, CDR1 is DFQATT and CDR2 is SNEGSKA (reference sequence). This clonotype was obtained from a human donor in good health (CMV status not recorded). Some clones in this sample may be carry-over from other donors' samples. The sequencing sample was made of PBMCs. The chain joins TRBV20-1 to TRBJ1-5; unclear D gene. CDR3: CSARGAGDQPQHF. The CDR3 DNA is TGCAGTGCTAGAGGGGCCGGCGATCAGCCCCAGCATTTT.